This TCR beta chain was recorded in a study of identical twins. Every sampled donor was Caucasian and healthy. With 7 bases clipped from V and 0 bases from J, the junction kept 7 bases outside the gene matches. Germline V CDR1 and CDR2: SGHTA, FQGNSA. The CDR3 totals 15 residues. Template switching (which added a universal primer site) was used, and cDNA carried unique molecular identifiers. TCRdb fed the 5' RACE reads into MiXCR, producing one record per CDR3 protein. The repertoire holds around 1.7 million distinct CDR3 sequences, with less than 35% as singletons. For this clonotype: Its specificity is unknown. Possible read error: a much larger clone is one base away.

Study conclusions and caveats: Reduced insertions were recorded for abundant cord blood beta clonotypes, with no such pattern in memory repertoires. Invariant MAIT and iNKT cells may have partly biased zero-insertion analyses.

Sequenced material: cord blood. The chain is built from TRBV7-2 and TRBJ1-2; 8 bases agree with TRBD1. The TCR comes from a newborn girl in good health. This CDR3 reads CASIPRTGTNYGYTF. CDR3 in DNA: TGTGCCAGCATCCCCCGGACAGGGACTAACTATGGCTACACCTTC.